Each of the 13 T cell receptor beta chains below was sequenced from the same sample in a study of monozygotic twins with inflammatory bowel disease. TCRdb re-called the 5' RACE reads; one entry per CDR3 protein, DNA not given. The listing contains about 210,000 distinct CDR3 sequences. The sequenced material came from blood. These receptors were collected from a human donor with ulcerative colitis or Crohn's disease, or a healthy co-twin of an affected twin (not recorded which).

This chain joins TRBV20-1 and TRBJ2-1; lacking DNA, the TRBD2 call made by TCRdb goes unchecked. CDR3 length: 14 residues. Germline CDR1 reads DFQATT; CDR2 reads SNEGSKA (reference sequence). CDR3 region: CSAFTSGGKDEQFF.

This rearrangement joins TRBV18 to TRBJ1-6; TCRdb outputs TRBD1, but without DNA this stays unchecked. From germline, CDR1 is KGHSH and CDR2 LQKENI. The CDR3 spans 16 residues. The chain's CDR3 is CASSPATGNLNSPLHF.

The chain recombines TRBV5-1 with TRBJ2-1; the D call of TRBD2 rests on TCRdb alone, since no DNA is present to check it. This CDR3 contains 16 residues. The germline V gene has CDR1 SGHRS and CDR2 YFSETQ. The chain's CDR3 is CASSLAPSGGDNEQFF. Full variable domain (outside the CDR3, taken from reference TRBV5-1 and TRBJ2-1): KAGVTQTPRYLIKTRGQQVTLSCSPISGHRSVSWYQQTPGQGLQFLFEYFSETQRNKGNFPGRFSGRQFSNSRSEMNVSTLELGDSALYLCASSLAPSGGDNEQFFGPGTRLTVL.

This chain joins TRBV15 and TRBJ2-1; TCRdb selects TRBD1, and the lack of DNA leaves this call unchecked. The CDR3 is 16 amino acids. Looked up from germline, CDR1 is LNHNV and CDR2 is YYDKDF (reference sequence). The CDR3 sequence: CATSRSLGGASNEQFF.

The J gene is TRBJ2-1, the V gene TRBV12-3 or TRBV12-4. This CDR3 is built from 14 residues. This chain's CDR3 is CASSKEPSYNEQFF.

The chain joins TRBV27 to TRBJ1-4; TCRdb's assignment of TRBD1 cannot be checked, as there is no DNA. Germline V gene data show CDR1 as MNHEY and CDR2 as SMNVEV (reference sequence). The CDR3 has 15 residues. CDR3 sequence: CASSRAGTSAEKLFF. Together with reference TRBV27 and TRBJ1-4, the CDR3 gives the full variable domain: EAQVTQNPRYLITVTGKKLTVTCSQNMNHEYMSWYRQDPGLGLRQIYYSMNVEVTDKGDVPEGYKVSRKEKRNFPLILESPSPNQTSLYFCASSRAGTSAEKLFFGSGTQLSVL.

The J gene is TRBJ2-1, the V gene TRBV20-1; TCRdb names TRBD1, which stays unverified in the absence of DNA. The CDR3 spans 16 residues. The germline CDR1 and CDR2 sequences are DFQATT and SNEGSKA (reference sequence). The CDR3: CSARGPLGVRLNEQFF.

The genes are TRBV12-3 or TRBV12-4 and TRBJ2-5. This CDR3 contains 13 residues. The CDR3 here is CASSAVGGETQYF.

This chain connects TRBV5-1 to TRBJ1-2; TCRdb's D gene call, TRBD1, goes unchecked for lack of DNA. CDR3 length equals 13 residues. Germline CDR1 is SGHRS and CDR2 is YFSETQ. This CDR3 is CASSGTGGAGYTF.

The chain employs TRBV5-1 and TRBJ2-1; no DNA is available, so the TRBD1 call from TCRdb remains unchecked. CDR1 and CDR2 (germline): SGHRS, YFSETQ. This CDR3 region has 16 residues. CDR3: CASSPPRDRAVSEQFF. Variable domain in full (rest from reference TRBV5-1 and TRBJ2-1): KAGVTQTPRYLIKTRGQQVTLSCSPISGHRSVSWYQQTPGQGLQFLFEYFSETQRNKGNFPGRFSGRQFSNSRSEMNVSTLELGDSALYLCASSPPRDRAVSEQFFGPGTRLTVL.

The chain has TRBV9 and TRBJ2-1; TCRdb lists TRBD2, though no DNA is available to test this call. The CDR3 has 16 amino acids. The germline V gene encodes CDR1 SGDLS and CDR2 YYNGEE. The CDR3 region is CASSVAGTSSYNEQFF.

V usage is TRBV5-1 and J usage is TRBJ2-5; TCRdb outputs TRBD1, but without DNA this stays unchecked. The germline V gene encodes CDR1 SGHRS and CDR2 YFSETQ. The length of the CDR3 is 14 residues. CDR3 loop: CASSLRGNKETQYF.

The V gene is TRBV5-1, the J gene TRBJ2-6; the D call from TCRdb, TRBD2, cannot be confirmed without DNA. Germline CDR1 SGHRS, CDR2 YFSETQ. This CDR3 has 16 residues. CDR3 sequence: CASILLSLTGANVLTF.